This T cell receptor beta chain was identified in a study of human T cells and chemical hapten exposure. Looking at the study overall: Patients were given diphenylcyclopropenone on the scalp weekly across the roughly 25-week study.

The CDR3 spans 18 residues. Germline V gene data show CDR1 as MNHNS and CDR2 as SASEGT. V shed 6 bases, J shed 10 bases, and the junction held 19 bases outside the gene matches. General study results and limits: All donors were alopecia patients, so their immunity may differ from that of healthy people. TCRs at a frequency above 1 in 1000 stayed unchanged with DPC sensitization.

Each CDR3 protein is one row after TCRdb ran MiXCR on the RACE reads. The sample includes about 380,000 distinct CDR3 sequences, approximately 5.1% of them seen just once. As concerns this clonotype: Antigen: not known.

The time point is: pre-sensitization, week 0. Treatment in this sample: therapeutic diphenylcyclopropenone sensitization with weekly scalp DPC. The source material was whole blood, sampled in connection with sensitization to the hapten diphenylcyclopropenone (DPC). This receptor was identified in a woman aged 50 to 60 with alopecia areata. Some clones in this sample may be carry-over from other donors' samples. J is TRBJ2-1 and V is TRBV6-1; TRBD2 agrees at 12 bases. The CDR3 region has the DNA TGTGCCAGCAGAGACCTCTTCTGGTCTAGCGGGAGGGCCGGAGAGCAGTTCTTC. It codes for CASRDLFWSSGRAGEQFF.